This passage covers 5 T cell receptor beta chains from one sample sequenced in a study of cytomegalovirus exposure and HLA in healthy donors. PCR was performed using 60 Vbeta and 13 Jbeta primers. The method was immunoSEQ multiplex PCR; TCRdb's version includes in-frame clones alone and lacks a portion of them. The table lists around 120,000 clones, approximately 15% of them singletons. The sequencing sample was made of PBMCs. The receptors were gathered from a woman aged 18-35 years in good health and CMV-seronegative.

The genes are TRBV19 and TRBJ1-2; 11 bases map to TRBD1. CDR1 is LNHDA, CDR2 SQIVND, per germline (reference sequence). V was clipped by 8 bases and J by 8 bases; unmatched bases: 10. This CDR3 spans 14 amino acids. This chain's CDR3 is CASAGTGGSRGYTF. CDR3 bases: TGTGCCAGTGCTGGGACAGGGGGATCTAGGGGCTACACCTTC.

This clone has more than one count but fewer than ten. This chain joins TRBV19 and TRBJ2-1; 7 nucleotides align to TRBD1. The CDR3 runs to 13 residues. The germline V gene has CDR1 LNHDA and CDR2 SQIVND (reference sequence). The ends lost 1 base at V and 8 bases at J; junction bases unmatched: 2. The CDR3 DNA sequence: TGTGCCAGTAGTATAGGGACAGGCGATGAGCAGTTCTTC. Its protein product is CASSIGTGDEQFF. The full variable domain, completed using reference TRBV19 and TRBJ2-1, is DGGITQSPKYLFRKEGQNVTLSCEQNLNHDAMYWYRQDPGQGLRLIYYSQIVNDFQKGDIAEGYSVSREKKESFPLTVTSAQKNPTAFYLCASSIGTGDEQFFGPGTRLTVL.

The rearrangement joins TRBV9 to TRBJ2-6; 7 bases match TRBD1. Losses at the gene ends were 0 bases for V and 4 bases for J; bases not matched to a gene: 16. Germline CDR1 is SGDLS and CDR2 is YYNGEE. The CDR3 loop spans 20 amino acids. The CDR3 spells CASSVDLGTDTFSGANVLTF. The CDR3 bases are TGTGCCAGCAGCGTAGATTTAGGGACAGATACCTTCTCAGGGGCCAACGTCCTGACTTTC.

This clone was seen more than once but under ten times. V is TRBV4-2 and J is TRBJ1-2, with TRBD1 as a possible D gene (5 bases). The V gene lost 0 bases and the J gene lost 2 bases, with 13 bases spanning the gap. Germline lookup yields CDR1 LGHNA and CDR2 YNFKEQ. The CDR3 consists of 16 residues. The CDR3: CASSQDPSGLNYGYTF. CDR3 nucleotides: TGTGCCAGCAGCCAAGACCCATCGGGACTGAACTATGGCTACACCTTC.

This chain links TRBV18 with TRBJ2-5; D might be TRBD2 (6 bases). Trimming cost V 2 bases and J 2 bases, with 15 bases left between them. The CDR3 is made up of 16 amino acids. Germline CDR1 KGHSH, CDR2 LQKENI. The CDR3 loop reads CASSPLAWGRQETQYF. The CDR3 nucleotides are TGTGCCAGCTCACCATTAGCCTGGGGGAGGCAAGAGACCCAGTACTTC. Full variable domain (missing parts from reference TRBV18 and TRBJ2-5): NAGVMQNPRHLVRRRGQEARLRCSPMKGHSHVYWYRQLPEEGLKFMVYLQKENIIDESGMPKERFSAEFPKEGPSILRIQQVVRGDSAAYFCASSPLAWGRQETQYFGPGTRLLVL.